The 27 T cell receptor beta chains reported below all come from one sample, sequenced in a study of T cells in Graves' hyperthyroidism and ophthalmopathy. RNA transcripts served as the template for amplifying TCR beta CDR3 regions. An initial round of RT-PCR targeting the TCR CDR3 relied on the HTBI primer set. TCRdb reanalysed the multiplex PCR reads using MiXCR and keeps one entry per CDR3 protein. The sample includes about 640,000 distinct CDR3 sequences, around 20% of them seen just once. The specimen sequenced was blood. The receptor source for this set is a man aged 30 to 45 with Graves' ophthalmopathy.

The V and J genes are TRBV5-1 and TRBJ2-1, with 11 nucleotides matching TRBD2. This CDR3 has 15 amino acids. The germline V gene encodes CDR1 SGHRS and CDR2 YFSETQ. Losses at the gene ends were 7 bases for V and 4 bases for J; bases not matched to a gene: 7. CDR3 amino acids: CASGSGLAEYNEQFF. CDR3 nucleotide sequence: TGCGCCAGCGGCTCGGGACTAGCGGAATACAATGAGCAGTTCTTC.

This clonotype has just a few counts. The chain joins TRBV15 to TRBJ2-1, with D unresolved. V shed 3 bases and J shed 0 bases, with 9 bases lying between them. The CDR3 sequence is 15 residues long. Per the germline V gene, CDR1 is LNHNV and CDR2 is YYDKDF (reference sequence). The CDR3 DNA follows: TGTGCCACCAGCAGGGTCAAGAGCTCCTACAATGAGCAGTTCTTC. Its protein is CATSRVKSSYNEQFF. Together with reference TRBV15 and TRBJ2-1, the CDR3 gives the full variable domain: DAMVIQNPRYQVTQFGKPVTLSCSQTLNHNVMYWYQQKSSQAPKLLFHYYDKDFNNEADTPDNFQSRRPNTSFCFLDIRSPGLGDTAMYLCATSRVKSSYNEQFFGPGTRLTVL.

This clonotype was observed a few times. This could be a read error, since a much larger clone is one nucleotide away. This chain connects TRBV11-2 to TRBJ2-7; TRBD2 matches 8 bases. V gave up 1 base and J gave up 3 bases; unmatched junction bases: 14. The CDR3 runs 18 residues. Germline V CDR1 and CDR2: SGHAT, FQNNGV. Here the CDR3 reads CASSLGYFREGEGYEQYF. The CDR3 DNA follows: TGTGCCAGCAGCTTAGGCTACTTCCGGGAGGGTGAAGGCTACGAGCAGTACTTC.

The chain uses TRBV28 and TRBJ2-7; D is unresolved. The CDR3 length is 13 residues. The germline V gene has CDR1 MDHEN and CDR2 SYDVKM. V dropped 6 bases and J dropped 3 bases, with 12 bases sitting between them. The CDR3 DNA reads as TGTGCCAGCAGCTCTGGCCAGGTCTACGAGCAGTACTTC. As protein: CASSSGQVYEQYF.

In this sample, this clonotype turned up a few times. The chain is built from TRBV3-1 and TRBJ1-6, with TRBD1 matching over 9 bases. Trimming removed 1 base from V and 3 bases from J; junction bases left unmatched: 1. Germline V lookup: CDR1 LGHDT, CDR2 YNNKEL (reference sequence). This CDR3 contains 16 residues. This CDR3 reads CASSQGQGVYNSPLHF. CDR3 DNA sequence: TGTGCCAGCAGCCAAGGACAGGGGGTCTATAATTCACCCCTCCACTTT. Supplemented by reference TRBV3-1 and TRBJ1-6, the full variable domain reads DTAVSQTPKYLVTQMGNDKSIKCEQNLGHDTMYWYKQDSKKFLKIMFSYNNKELIINETVPNRFSPKSPDKAHLNLHINSLELGDSAVYFCASSQGQGVYNSPLHFGNGTRLTVT.

This clonotype was picked up a small number of times. The gene calls are TRBV12-5 and TRBJ2-7; either TRBD1 or TRBD2 may fit D (5 bases each). CDR3 length: 17 residues. V was trimmed by 1 base and J by 6 bases, leaving 22 bases between them. Germline CDR1 reads LGHNT; CDR2 reads FRNRAP. CDR3 sequence reads: CASGLATGTEVAFEQYF. The CDR3 DNA reads TGTGCTAGTGGTTTGGCAACCGGGACGGAGGTCGCTTTCGAGCAGTACTTC.

This clonotype was counted a few times. The chain is built from TRBV4-2 and TRBJ1-2, with a possible D match to TRBD1 (5 bases). Trimming stripped 0 bases from V and 8 bases from J, with 13 bases between. Per the germline V gene, CDR1 is LGHNA and CDR2 is YNFKEQ. CDR3 size: 14 residues. The DNA for the CDR3 is TGTGCCAGCAGCCAAGACCCCCAGGGAGGCGGCTACACCTTC. Protein sequence: CASSQDPQGGGYTF.

The chain recombines TRBV5-1 with TRBJ2-1; TRBD2 matches 8 bases. The CDR3 loop spans 14 amino acids. With 4 bases clipped from V and 5 bases from J, the junction kept 5 bases outside the gene matches. Germline CDR1 reads SGHRS; CDR2 reads YFSETQ. Written as DNA, the CDR3 is TGCGCCAGCAGCCGAGCGGGAGAGAACAATGAGCAGTTCTTC. Its protein product is CASSRAGENNEQFF.

This chain uses TRBV29-1 with TRBJ1-2; TRBD1 agrees at 7 bases. With 5 bases clipped from V and 7 bases from J, the junction kept 10 bases outside the gene matches. CDR1 and CDR2 from the germline V gene are SQVTM and ANQGSEA. The CDR3 sequence is 13 residues long. CDR3: CSVPGTVRTGYTF. The CDR3, as DNA: TGCAGCGTTCCCGGGACAGTAAGGACTGGCTACACCTTC.

The chain recombines TRBV29-1 with TRBJ2-7, with D possibly being TRBD2 (5 bases). The germline V gene has CDR1 SQVTM and CDR2 ANQGSEA. V dropped 0 bases and J dropped 2 bases, with 11 bases sitting between them. CDR3 length: 14 residues. The CDR3 DNA follows: TGCAGCGTTGAAGAGGTAGCGAGACCCTACGAGCAGTACTTC. It specifies CSVEEVARPYEQYF.

This clonotype came up a few times. V gene TRBV6-1 combines with J gene TRBJ1-5; D is ambiguous. The ends were cut back, 7 bases at V and 1 base at J, with 11 bases in the middle. This CDR3 comprises 14 residues. CDR1 and CDR2 from the germline V gene are MNHNS and SASEGT. CDR3 residues: CASKPDRSNQPQHF. DNA of the CDR3: TGTGCCAGCAAGCCGGACCGGAGCAATCAGCCCCAGCATTTT.

V and J are TRBV5-6 and TRBJ2-1, with 8 bases fitting TRBD2. The V gene's germline CDR1 is SGHDT and CDR2 YYEEEE. The V and J ends lost 7 bases and 5 bases, in that order; junction bases with no gene match: 11. The CDR3 runs 15 residues. CDR3 protein: CASHLGGLGNNEQFF. The CDR3 nucleotides are TGTGCCAGCCACCTCGGGGGACTAGGAAACAATGAGCAGTTCTTC.

The chain links TRBV7-3 to TRBJ2-3, with D possibly being TRBD1 (6 bases). The V end was cut by 5 bases, the J end by 1 base, with 13 bases between. Per germline, CDR1 SGHTA and CDR2 FQGTGA. This CDR3 has 15 residues. CDR3 amino acids: CASSTQGLGTDTQYF. In DNA, the CDR3 is TGTGCCAGCAGCACCCAGGGGCTTGGCACAGATACGCAGTATTTT.

The chain combines TRBV5-6 with TRBJ2-3; maybe TRBD2 (6 bases). The CDR3 totals 16 residues. V was trimmed by 3 bases and J by 0 bases, leaving 14 bases between them. Germline CDR1 is SGHDT and CDR2 is YYEEEE. The CDR3 DNA reads TGTGCCAGCAGCTCGGCCGGGGGACGGAGCACAGATACGCAGTATTTT. Translation: CASSSAGGRSTDTQYF.

This clonotype was picked up many times. J is TRBJ2-5 and V is TRBV12-3 or TRBV12-4, with D possibly matching TRBD1 (5 bases). Trimming pared 4 bases from V and 3 bases from J, leaving 9 bases between. The CDR3 is 13 residues long. CDR3 DNA: TGTGCCAGCAGTTCAAGACAGAAAGAGACCCAGTACTTC. Protein: CASSSRQKETQYF.

This clonotype appeared a single time. J is TRBJ1-5 and V is TRBV28; D is unclear. Trimming left V 5 bases short and J 8 bases short, with 13 bases between. CDR1 MDHEN and CDR2 SYDVKM come from the germline V gene. The CDR3 length is 13 residues. The CDR3 protein is CASSPPGIKPQHF. CDR3 coding DNA: TGTGCCAGCAGTCCCCCGGGGATCAAGCCCCAGCATTTT. Together with reference TRBV28 and TRBJ1-5, the CDR3 gives the full variable domain: DVKVTQSSRYLVKRTGEKVFLECVQDMDHENMFWYRQDPGLGLRLIYFSYDVKMKEKGDIPEGYSVSREKKERFSLILESASTNQTSMYLCASSPPGIKPQHFGDGTRLSIL.

The chain uses TRBV15 and TRBJ2-7; 12 bases are a match to TRBD2. The V gene end was trimmed by 3 bases and the J gene end by 6 bases; junction bases not matched to a gene: 6. The V gene's germline CDR1 is LNHNV and CDR2 YYDKDF (reference sequence). The CDR3 spans 15 residues. This CDR3 reads CATSSRLAGGSEQYF. In DNA, the CDR3 is TGTGCCACCAGCAGTCGGCTAGCGGGAGGGTCCGAGCAGTACTTC.

This clonotype was seen many times. The genes are TRBV20-1 and TRBJ2-3; 13 positions agree with TRBD2. This CDR3 contains 16 residues. Germline trimming cut 6 bases from V and 0 bases from J; bases unmatched to any gene: 6. CDR1 DFQATT and CDR2 SNEGSKA come from the germline V gene (reference sequence). CDR3 in DNA: TGCAGTGCGGGGACTAGCGGGGCCCATAGCACAGATACGCAGTATTTT. It translates to CSAGTSGAHSTDTQYF.

This clonotype has a count of ten or more. The chain is built from TRBV30 and TRBJ1-1; D possibly corresponds to TRBD1 (5 bases). The CDR3 length is 13 residues. V was clipped by 3 bases and J by 5 bases, with 13 bases between them. Germline V gene sequence: CDR1 GTSNPN, CDR2 SVGIG (reference sequence). The CDR3 coding sequence is TGTGCCTGGAGGGGCGGGGGTCGAACTGAAGCTTTCTTT. It is translated as CAWRGGGRTEAFF.

This clonotype was seen ten or more times. The chain combines TRBV18 with TRBJ2-4; perhaps TRBD1 as D (5 bases). Germline V gene lookup returns CDR1 KGHSH and CDR2 LQKENI. CDR3 length equals 12 residues. Trimming took off 2 bases at V and 12 bases at J, with 11 bases between the two ends. The CDR3 sequence: CASSPGHPPQYF. The CDR3 nucleotides are TGTGCCAGCTCACCAGGACACCCGCCTCAGTACTTC.

Notes on this clonotype: Just one base apart from a much larger clone, this may be a read error. This chain uses TRBV6-1 with TRBJ1-3; possibly TRBD1 for D (6 bases). CDR1 is MNHNS and CDR2 is SASEGT in the germline V gene. The CDR3 sequence is 17 residues long. Trimming cost V 4 bases and J 0 bases, with 16 bases left between them. In nucleotides, the CDR3 is TGTGCCAGCAGTGGTGGCCTGCCGACAGGCTCTGGAAACACCATATATTTT. Translating gives CASSGGLPTGSGNTIYF.

There are a few counts of this clonotype. V gene TRBV19 combines with J gene TRBJ1-5, with unresolved D. The length of the CDR3 is 16 residues. Germline V gene lookup returns CDR1 LNHDA and CDR2 SQIVND (reference sequence). V was shortened by 5 bases and J by 3 bases, with 17 bases between the two germline ends. The CDR3 DNA is TGTGCCAGTAGTGCCCCGGAGGGCTTTCCCAATCAGCCCCAGCATTTT. The encoded protein is CASSAPEGFPNQPQHF.

This clonotype was seen repeatedly, ten times or more. V usage is TRBV11-2 and J usage is TRBJ2-7; no clear D gene. CDR1 is SGHAT, CDR2 FQNNGV, per germline. The CDR3 is 17 residues long. V was shortened by 5 bases and J by 3 bases, with 23 bases between the two germline ends. CDR3 residues: CASSPSVILSTVYEQYF. CDR3 in DNA: TGTGCCAGCAGCCCCTCCGTAATATTGTCCACAGTCTACGAGCAGTACTTC.

This chain uses TRBV3-1 with TRBJ2-1; TRBD2 might be the D (6 bases). Germline V CDR1 and CDR2: LGHDT, YNNKEL (reference sequence). The V end lost 0 bases, the J end lost 6 bases, and 15 bases lay between the germline ends. The CDR3 is 16 residues long. The CDR3 DNA is TGTGCCAGCAGCCAAGAACTAGCTGGGTTTTCCAATGAGCAGTTCTTC. It encodes CASSQELAGFSNEQFF.

The rearrangement joins TRBV11-2 to TRBJ2-5; 7 bases agree with TRBD1. This CDR3 is 15 amino acids long. The V and J ends lost 5 bases and 5 bases, in that order; junction bases with no gene match: 11. Germline V gives CDR1 SGHAT, CDR2 FQNNGV. The CDR3 protein is CASSPSTGSEETQYF. The CDR3 DNA sequence: TGTGCCAGCAGCCCTTCGACAGGGAGTGAGGAGACCCAGTACTTC.

The chain uses TRBV6-5 and TRBJ2-3, with 8 bases identical to TRBD2. This CDR3 contains 15 residues. V lost 2 bases and J lost 5; bases outside the gene matches: 6. Germline V gene sequence: CDR1 MNHEY, CDR2 SVGAGI. CDR3 region: CASSYPGTREDTQYF. DNA of the CDR3: TGTGCCAGCAGTTACCCCGGGACTAGGGAAGATACGCAGTATTTT.

V gene TRBV7-8 combines with J gene TRBJ2-3; 7 bases align to TRBD2. The CDR3 is 17 residues long. Germline trimming cut 0 bases from V and 2 bases from J; bases unmatched to any gene: 8. Per the germline V gene, CDR1 is SGHVS and CDR2 is FQNEAQ. The CDR3 sequence is CASSLAGLAEVTDTQYF. CDR3 DNA: TGTGCCAGCAGCTTAGCCGGGCTAGCGGAAGTCACAGATACGCAGTATTTT.